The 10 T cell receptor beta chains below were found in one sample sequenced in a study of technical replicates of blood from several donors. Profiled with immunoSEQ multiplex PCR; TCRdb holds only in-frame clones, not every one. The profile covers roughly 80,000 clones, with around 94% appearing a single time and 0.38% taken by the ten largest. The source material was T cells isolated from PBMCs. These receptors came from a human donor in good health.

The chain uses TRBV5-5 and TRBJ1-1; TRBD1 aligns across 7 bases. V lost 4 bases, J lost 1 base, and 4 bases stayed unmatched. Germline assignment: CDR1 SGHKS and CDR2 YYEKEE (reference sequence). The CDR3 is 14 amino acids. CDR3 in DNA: TGTGCCAGCAGCACCTACAGGGGGAACACTGAAGCTTTCTTT. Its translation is CASSTYRGNTEAFF. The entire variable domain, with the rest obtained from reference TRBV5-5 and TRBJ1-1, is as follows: DAGVTQSPTHLIKTRGQQVTLRCSPISGHKSVSWYQQVLGQGPQFIFQYYEKEERGRGNFPDRFSARQFPNYSSELNVNALLLGDSALYLCASSTYRGNTEAFFGQGTRLTVV.

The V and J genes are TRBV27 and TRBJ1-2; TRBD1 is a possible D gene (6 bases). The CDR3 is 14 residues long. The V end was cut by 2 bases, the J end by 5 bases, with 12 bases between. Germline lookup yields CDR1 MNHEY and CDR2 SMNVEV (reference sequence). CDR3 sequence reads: CASSLQGKGYGYTF. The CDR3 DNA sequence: TGTGCCAGCAGTTTACAGGGGAAGGGGTATGGCTACACCTTC.

The CDR3 bases are TGTGCCAGCAGCGACCGGGACAGACCAAACACCGGGGAGCTGTTTTTT. It translates to CASSDRDRPNTGELFF. The V gene is TRBV9, the J gene TRBJ2-2, with TRBD1 matching 7 bases. The germline V gene encodes CDR1 SGDLS and CDR2 YYNGEE. After removal of 3 bases from V and 2 bases from J, the junction contained 7 bases not matched to a gene. The CDR3 runs 16 residues.

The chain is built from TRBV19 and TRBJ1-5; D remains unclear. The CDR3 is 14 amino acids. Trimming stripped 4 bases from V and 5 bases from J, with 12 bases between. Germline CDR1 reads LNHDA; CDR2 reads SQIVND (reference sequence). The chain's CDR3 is CASSTSGFYQPQHF. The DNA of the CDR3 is TGTGCCAGTAGTACCTCCGGGTTTTATCAGCCCCAGCATTTT.

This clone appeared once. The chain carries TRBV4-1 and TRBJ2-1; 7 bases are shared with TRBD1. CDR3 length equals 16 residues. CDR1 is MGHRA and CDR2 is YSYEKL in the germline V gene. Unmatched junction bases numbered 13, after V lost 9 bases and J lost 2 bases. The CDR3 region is CASQPRDRVTYNEQFF. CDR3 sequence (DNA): TGCGCCAGTCAACCCCGGGACAGAGTCACCTACAATGAGCAGTTCTTC.

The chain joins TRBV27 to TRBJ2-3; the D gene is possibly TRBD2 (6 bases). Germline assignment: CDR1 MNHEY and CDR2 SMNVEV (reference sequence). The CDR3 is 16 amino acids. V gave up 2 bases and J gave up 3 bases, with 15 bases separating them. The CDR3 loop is CASSLLTDRGTDTQYF. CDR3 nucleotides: TGTGCCAGCAGTTTACTAACCGACCGGGGGACAGATACGCAGTATTTT.

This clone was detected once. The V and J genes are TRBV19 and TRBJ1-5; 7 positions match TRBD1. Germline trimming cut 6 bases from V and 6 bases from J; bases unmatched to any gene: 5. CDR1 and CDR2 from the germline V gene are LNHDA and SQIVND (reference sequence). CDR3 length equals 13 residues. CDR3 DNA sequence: TGTGCCAGTAGCCACGACAGGGTTCAGCCCCAGCATTTT. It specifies CASSHDRVQPQHF. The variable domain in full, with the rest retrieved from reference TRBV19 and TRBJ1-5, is DGGITQSPKYLFRKEGQNVTLSCEQNLNHDAMYWYRQDPGQGLRLIYYSQIVNDFQKGDIAEGYSVSREKKESFPLTVTSAQKNPTAFYLCASSHDRVQPQHFGDGTRLSIL.

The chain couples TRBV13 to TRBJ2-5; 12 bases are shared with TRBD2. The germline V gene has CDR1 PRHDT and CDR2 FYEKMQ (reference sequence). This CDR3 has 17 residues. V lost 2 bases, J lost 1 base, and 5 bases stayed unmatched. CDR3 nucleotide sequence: TGTGCCAGCAGCTTACCCGGACTAGCGGGACGCCAAGAGACCCAGTACTTC. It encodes CASSLPGLAGRQETQYF.

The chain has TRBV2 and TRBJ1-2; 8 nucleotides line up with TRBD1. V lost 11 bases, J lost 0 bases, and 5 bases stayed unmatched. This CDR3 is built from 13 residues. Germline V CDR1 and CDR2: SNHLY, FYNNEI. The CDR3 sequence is CAGRTGTNYGYTF. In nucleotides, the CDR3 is TGTGCCGGAAGGACAGGGACTAACTATGGCTACACCTTC.

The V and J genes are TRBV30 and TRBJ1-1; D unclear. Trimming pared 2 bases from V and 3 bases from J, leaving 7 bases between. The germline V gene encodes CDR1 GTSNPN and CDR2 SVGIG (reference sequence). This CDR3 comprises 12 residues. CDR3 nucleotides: TGTGCCTGGAGTATATCCGACACTGAAGCTTTCTTT. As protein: CAWSISDTEAFF.